Below, 3 T cell receptor beta chains from the same sample are listed, as sequenced in a study of control samples from healthy donors and cancer patients. Clones were sequenced by immunoSEQ multiplex PCR, and TCRdb holds only the in-frame ones, with some missing. The data contain roughly 59,000 clones, under 95% of them singletons. Specimen: PBMCs. The receptors derive from a man aged 40-55 years with colorectal cancer.

The chain employs TRBV5-6 and TRBJ2-1, with 7 bases aligning to TRBD2. Trimming cost V 2 bases and J 7 bases; bases outside gene matches: 9. CDR1 is SGHDT, CDR2 YYEEEE, per germline. The CDR3 is made up of 15 amino acids. DNA for the CDR3: TGTGCCAGCAGCTTTCCGGCTAGCGGTGGAAATGAGCAGTTCTTC. Amino acids: CASSFPASGGNEQFF.

This chain connects TRBV9 to TRBJ2-2; TRBD1 aligns across 9 bases. The CDR3 contains 17 residues. V was clipped by 4 bases and J by 7 bases; unmatched bases: 14. CDR1 is SGDLS and CDR2 is YYNGEE in the germline V gene. The CDR3 nucleotides are TGTGCCAGCAGCAAGGCCACAGGGGGCTCGAGTGGCGGGGAGCTGTTTTTT. It codes for CASSKATGGSSGGELFF.

The rearrangement joins TRBV7-9 to TRBJ1-2; D is unresolved. Germline-derived CDR1 and CDR2 are SEHNR and FQNEAQ (reference sequence). The CDR3 spans 16 residues. Trimming removed 5 bases from V and 0 bases from J, with 16 bases in between. The CDR3 DNA is TGTGCCAGCAGCCAATTCAACAGCGCATCTAACTATGGCTACACCTTC. It translates to CASSQFNSASNYGYTF.